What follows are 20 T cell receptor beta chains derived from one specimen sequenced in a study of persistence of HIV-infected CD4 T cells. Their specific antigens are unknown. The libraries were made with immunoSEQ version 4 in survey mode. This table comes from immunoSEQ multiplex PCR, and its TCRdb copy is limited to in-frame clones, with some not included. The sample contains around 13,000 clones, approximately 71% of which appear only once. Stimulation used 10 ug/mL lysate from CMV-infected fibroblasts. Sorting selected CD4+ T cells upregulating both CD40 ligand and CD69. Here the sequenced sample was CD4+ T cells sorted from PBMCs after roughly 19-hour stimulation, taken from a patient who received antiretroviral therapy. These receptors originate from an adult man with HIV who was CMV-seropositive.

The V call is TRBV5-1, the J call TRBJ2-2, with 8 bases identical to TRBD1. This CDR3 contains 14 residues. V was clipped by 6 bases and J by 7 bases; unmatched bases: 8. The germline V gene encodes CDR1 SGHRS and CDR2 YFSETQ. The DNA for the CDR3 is TGCGCCAGCACGGTTTTGACAGGGGTCGGGGAGCTGTTTTTT. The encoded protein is CASTVLTGVGELFF.

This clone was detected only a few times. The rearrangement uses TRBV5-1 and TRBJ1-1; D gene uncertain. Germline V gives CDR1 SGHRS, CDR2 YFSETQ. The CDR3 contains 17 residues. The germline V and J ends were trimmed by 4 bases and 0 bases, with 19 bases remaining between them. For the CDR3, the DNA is TGCGCCAGCAGCCCGCAAGCGGGTCTCTCAATGAACACTGAAGCTTTCTTT. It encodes CASSPQAGLSMNTEAFF.

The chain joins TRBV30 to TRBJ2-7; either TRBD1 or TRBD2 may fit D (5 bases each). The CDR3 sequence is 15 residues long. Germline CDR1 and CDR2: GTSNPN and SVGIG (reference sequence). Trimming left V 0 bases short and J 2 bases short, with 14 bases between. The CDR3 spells CAWSVGRGVPYEQYF. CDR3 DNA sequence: TGTGCCTGGAGTGTAGGAAGAGGGGTCCCCTACGAGCAGTACTTC.

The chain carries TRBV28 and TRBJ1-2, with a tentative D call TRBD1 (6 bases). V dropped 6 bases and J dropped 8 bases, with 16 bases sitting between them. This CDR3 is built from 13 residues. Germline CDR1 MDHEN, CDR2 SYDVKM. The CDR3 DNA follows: TGTGCCAGCAGCGATTCGCCAGGGGTCGGCTACACCTTC. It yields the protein CASSDSPGVGYTF.

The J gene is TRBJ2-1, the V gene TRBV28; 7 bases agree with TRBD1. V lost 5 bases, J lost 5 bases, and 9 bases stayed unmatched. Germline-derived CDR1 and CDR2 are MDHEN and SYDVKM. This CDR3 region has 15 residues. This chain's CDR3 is CASSTTGAVHNEQFF. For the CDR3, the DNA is TGTGCCAGCAGTACCACAGGGGCCGTACACAATGAGCAGTTCTTC.

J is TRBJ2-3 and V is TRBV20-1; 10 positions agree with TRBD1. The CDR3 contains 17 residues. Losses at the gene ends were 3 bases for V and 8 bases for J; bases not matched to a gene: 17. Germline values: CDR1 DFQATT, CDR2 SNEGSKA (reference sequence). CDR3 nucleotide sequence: TGCAGTGCTAGTCTGGGGAACCCGGGACAGGGGAAGGGTACGCAGTATTTT. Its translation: CSASLGNPGQGKGTQYF.

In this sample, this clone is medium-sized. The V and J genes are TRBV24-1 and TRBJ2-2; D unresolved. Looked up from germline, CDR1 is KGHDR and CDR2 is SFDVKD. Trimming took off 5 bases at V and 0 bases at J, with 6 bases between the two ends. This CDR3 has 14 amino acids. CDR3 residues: CATSAPSNTGELFF. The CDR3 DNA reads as TGTGCCACCAGTGCCCCCTCGAACACCGGGGAGCTGTTTTTT.

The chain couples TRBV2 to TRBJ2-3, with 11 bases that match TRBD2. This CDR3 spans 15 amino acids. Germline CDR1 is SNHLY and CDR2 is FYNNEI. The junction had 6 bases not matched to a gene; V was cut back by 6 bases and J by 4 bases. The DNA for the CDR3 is TGTGCCAGCAGCGTGACTAGCGGGACCGCAGATACGCAGTATTTT. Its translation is CASSVTSGTADTQYF.

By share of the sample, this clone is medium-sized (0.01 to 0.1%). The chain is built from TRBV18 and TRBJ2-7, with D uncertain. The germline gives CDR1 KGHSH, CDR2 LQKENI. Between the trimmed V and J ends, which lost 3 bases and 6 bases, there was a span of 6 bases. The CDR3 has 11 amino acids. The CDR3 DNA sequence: TGTGCCAGCTCACCCGAGGCCGAGCAGTACTTC. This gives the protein CASSPEAEQYF.

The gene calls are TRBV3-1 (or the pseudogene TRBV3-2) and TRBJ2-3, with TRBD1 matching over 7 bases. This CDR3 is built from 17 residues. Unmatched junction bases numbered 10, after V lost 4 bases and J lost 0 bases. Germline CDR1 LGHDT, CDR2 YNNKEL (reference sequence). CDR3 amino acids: CASSLRETGYSTDTQYF. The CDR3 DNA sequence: TGTGCCAGCAGCCTAAGAGAGACAGGGTATAGCACAGATACGCAGTATTTT.

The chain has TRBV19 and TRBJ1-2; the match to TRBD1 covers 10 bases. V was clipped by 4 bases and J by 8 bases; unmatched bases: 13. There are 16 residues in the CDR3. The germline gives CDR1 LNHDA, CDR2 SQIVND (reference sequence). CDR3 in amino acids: CASSTDPGQGSGGYTF. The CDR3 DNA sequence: TGTGCCAGTAGTACCGACCCGGGACAGGGGAGCGGGGGCTACACCTTC.

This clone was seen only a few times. CDR3 bases: TGTGCCAGTAGTCCCGCTAGCGGGGGGAATGAGCAGTTCTTC. Its translation is CASSPASGGNEQFF. The chain joins TRBV19 to TRBJ2-1; 11 positions agree with TRBD2. There are 14 residues in the CDR3. From germline, CDR1 is LNHDA and CDR2 SQIVND (reference sequence). The V and J ends lost 5 bases and 7 bases, in that order; junction bases with no gene match: 4.

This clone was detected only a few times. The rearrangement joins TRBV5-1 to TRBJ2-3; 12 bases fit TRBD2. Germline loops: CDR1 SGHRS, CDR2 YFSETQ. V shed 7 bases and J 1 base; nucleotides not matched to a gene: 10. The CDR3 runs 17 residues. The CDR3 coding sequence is TGCGCCAGCTCAACCCCTAGCGGGGGGGCCCGCACAGATACGCAGTATTTT. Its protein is CASSTPSGGARTDTQYF.

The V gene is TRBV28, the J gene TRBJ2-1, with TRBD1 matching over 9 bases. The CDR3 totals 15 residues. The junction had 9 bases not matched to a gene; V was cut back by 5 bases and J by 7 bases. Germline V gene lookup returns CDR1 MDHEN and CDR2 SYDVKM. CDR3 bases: TGTGCCAGCAGTGATCCCGGGACAGGGTCTAATGAGCAGTTCTTC. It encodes CASSDPGTGSNEQFF.

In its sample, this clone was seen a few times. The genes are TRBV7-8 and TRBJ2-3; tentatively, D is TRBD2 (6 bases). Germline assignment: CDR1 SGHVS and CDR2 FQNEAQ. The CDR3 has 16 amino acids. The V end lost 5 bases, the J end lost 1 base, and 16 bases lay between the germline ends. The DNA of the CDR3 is TGTGCCAGCAGCCCCGCCGGGGACTGGGGCACAGATACGCAGTATTTT. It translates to CASSPAGDWGTDTQYF.

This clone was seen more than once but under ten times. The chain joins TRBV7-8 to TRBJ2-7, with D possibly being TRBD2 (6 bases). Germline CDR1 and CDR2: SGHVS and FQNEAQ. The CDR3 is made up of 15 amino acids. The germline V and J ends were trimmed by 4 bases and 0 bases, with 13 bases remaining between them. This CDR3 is CASSYPPGLSYEQYF. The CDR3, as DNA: TGTGCCAGCAGCTACCCTCCGGGACTCTCCTACGAGCAGTACTTC. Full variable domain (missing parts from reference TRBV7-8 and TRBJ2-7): GAGVSQSPRYKVAKRGQDVALRCDPISGHVSLFWYQQALGQGPEFLTYFQNEAQLDKSGLPSDRFFAERPEGSVSTLKIQRTQQEDSAVYLCASSYPPGLSYEQYFGPGTRLTVT.

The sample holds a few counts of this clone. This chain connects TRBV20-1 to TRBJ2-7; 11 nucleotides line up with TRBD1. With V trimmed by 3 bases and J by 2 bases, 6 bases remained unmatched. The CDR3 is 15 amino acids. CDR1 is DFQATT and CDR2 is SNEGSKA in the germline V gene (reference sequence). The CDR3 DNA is TGCAGTGCTAGTCACGGGACAGGGGGGGCCTACGAGCAGTACTTC. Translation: CSASHGTGGAYEQYF.

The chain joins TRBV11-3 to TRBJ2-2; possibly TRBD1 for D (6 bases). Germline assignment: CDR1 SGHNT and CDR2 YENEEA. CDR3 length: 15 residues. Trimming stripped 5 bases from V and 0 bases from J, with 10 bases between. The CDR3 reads CASSRQDANTGELFF. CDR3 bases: TGTGCCAGCAGCAGACAGGACGCGAACACCGGGGAGCTGTTTTTT.

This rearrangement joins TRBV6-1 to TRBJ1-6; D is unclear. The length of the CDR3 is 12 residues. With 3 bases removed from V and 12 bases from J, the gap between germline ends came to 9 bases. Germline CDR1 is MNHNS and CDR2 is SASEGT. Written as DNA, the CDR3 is TGTGCCAGCAGTGACGGACTTCTACCCCTCCACTTT. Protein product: CASSDGLLPLHF.

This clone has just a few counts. Here the CDR3 DNA reads TGTGCCAGCAGTTACTCTGGCAGCGAACTGTTTTTT. Translating gives CASSYSGSELFF. The genes are TRBV6-5 and TRBJ1-4; D gene uncertain. The V end was cut by 0 bases, the J end by 12 bases, with 8 bases between. The germline CDR1 and CDR2 sequences are MNHEY and SVGAGI. The CDR3 spans 12 residues.